The rows below give T cell receptor beta chains drawn from one sample of a study of PD-L1 blockade in urothelial cancer. Assay: immunoSEQ multiplex PCR; the TCRdb copy retains only in-frame clones and omits some. The sample records around 25,000 clones, 87% being singletons. The starting material was PBMCs, obtained around atezolizumab (anti-PD-L1) treatment. The receptors derive from a man between 50 and 59 years old with urothelial cancer. CDR3s include the opening cysteine and the closing phenylalanine or tryptophan. The D gene is left open where the match is weak. The size of a clone is reported for some rows only, either as once, few or many, or as a class for expanded clones.

abundance: -; d_gene: -; j_gene: TRBJ2-1; v_gene: TRBV30; CDR3aa: CAWGSGVGNEQFF; CDR3nt: TGTGCCTGGGGATCAGGGGTGGGCAATGAGCAGTTCTTC
abundance: -; d_gene: TRBD1; j_gene: TRBJ2-7; v_gene: TRBV29-1; CDR3aa: CSVAGQGLGAEQYF; CDR3nt: TGCAGCGTGGCTGGACAGGGGCTAGGAGCCGAGCAGTACTTC
abundance: -; d_gene: TRBD1; j_gene: TRBJ2-2; v_gene: TRBV18; CDR3aa: CASSPPGQTTGELFF; CDR3nt: TGTGCCAGCTCACCACCGGGACAGACCACCGGGGAGCTGTTTTTT
abundance: -; d_gene: -; j_gene: TRBJ2-3; v_gene: TRBV4-1; CDR3aa: CASSQERRAQSGTSTDTQYF; CDR3nt: TGCGCCAGCAGCCAGGAAAGAAGGGCGCAGTCGGGGACTAGCACAGATACGCAGTATTTT
abundance: -; d_gene: TRBD2; j_gene: TRBJ2-1; v_gene: TRBV27; CDR3aa: CASSEPGTSGRVRQFF; CDR3nt: TGTGCCAGCAGTGAGCCCGGGACTAGCGGGAGAGTTAGGCAGTTCTTC
abundance: -; d_gene: TRBD1; j_gene: TRBJ1-4; v_gene: TRBV5-6; CDR3aa: CASSHGGDRASNEKLFF; CDR3nt: TGTGCCAGCAGCCATGGGGGGGACAGGGCTTCTAATGAAAAACTGTTTTTT
abundance: -; d_gene: -; j_gene: TRBJ1-1; v_gene: TRBV7-8; CDR3aa: CASSLALRDTEAFF; CDR3nt: TGTGCCAGCAGCTTAGCCCTTCGGGACACTGAAGCTTTCTTT
abundance: -; d_gene: TRBD1; j_gene: TRBJ2-7; v_gene: TRBV5-4; CDR3aa: CASSLGDRGTYEQYF; CDR3nt: TGTGCCAGCAGCTTGGGAGACAGGGGAACCTACGAGCAGTACTTC
abundance: once; d_gene: -; j_gene: TRBJ2-3; v_gene: TRBV19; CDR3aa: CASSSRSSQAQYF; CDR3nt: TGTGCCAGTAGCTCGAGGTCGTCCCAAGCGCAGTATTTT
abundance: -; d_gene: -; j_gene: TRBJ2-5; v_gene: TRBV11-3; CDR3aa: CASSLARGTQYF; CDR3nt: TGTGCCAGCAGCCTCGCACGCGGGACCCAGTACTTC
abundance: -; d_gene: TRBD2; j_gene: TRBJ2-1; v_gene: TRBV19; CDR3aa: CASSPRVAGTTYNEQFF; CDR3nt: TGTGCCAGTAGTCCCCGGGTAGCGGGGACCACCTACAATGAGCAGTTCTTC
abundance: -; d_gene: -; j_gene: TRBJ1-2; v_gene: TRBV6-5; CDR3aa: CASSFTENYGYTF; CDR3nt: TGTGCCAGCAGTTTTACAGAGAACTATGGCTACACCTTC
abundance: -; d_gene: TRBD2; j_gene: TRBJ2-7; v_gene: TRBV18; CDR3aa: CASSAPGLSLNEQYF; CDR3nt: TGTGCCAGCTCAGCTCCGGGACTATCCCTTAACGAGCAGTACTTC
abundance: few; d_gene: TRBD2; j_gene: TRBJ2-1; v_gene: TRBV7-9; CDR3aa: CASSLGLAGVQFF; CDR3nt: TGTGCCAGCAGCTTAGGACTAGCGGGAGTGCAGTTCTTC
abundance: -; d_gene: -; j_gene: TRBJ2-3; v_gene: TRBV7-2; CDR3aa: CASSLVAASTDTQYF; CDR3nt: TGTGCCAGCAGCTTAGTAGCAGCTAGCACAGATACGCAGTATTTT
abundance: -; d_gene: -; j_gene: TRBJ1-2; v_gene: TRBV18; CDR3aa: CASSTVPLHRSYGYTF; CDR3nt: TGTGCCAGCTCAACGGTGCCGCTACACAGAAGCTATGGCTACACCTTC
abundance: -; d_gene: -; j_gene: TRBJ1-6; v_gene: TRBV7-9; CDR3aa: CASSPGEWQDGPYNSPLHF; CDR3nt: TGTGCCAGCAGCCCCGGGGAATGGCAGGACGGCCCCTATAATTCACCCCTCCACTTT
abundance: once; d_gene: TRBD1; j_gene: TRBJ2-7; v_gene: TRBV5-1; CDR3aa: CASSWGTGKTYEQYF; CDR3nt: TGCGCCAGCAGCTGGGGGACAGGGAAAACCTACGAGCAGTACTTC